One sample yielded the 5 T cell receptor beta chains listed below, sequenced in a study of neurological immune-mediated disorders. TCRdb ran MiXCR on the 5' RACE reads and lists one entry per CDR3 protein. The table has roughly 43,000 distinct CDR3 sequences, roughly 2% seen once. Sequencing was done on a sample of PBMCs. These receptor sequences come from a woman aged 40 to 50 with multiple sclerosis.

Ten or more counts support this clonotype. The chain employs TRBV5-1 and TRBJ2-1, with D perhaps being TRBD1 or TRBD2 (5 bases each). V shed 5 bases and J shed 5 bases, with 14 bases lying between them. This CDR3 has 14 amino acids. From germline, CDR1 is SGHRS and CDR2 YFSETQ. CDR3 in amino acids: CASSHPGRDNEQFF. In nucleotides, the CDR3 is TGCGCCAGCAGTCACCCGGGACGTGACAATGAGCAGTTCTTC.

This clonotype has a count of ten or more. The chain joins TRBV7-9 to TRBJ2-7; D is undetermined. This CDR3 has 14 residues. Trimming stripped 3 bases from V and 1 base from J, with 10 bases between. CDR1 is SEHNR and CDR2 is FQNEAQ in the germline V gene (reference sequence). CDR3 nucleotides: TGTGCCAGCAGCTTTTCTCCCTTATCCTACGAGCAGTACTTC. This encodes CASSFSPLSYEQYF.

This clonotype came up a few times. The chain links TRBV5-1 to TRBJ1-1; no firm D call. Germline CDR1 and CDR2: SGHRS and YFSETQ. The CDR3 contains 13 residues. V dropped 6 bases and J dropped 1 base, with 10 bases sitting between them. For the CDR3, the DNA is TGCGCCAGCATGGCATCCGGGAACACTGAAGCTTTCTTT. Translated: CASMASGNTEAFF.

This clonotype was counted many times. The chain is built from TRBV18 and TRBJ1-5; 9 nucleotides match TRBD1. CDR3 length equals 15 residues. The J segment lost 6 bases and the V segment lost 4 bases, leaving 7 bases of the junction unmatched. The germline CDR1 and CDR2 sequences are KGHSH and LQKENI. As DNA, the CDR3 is TGTGCCAGCTCACTTGGGACAGGGAGTACTCAGCCCCAGCATTTT. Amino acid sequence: CASSLGTGSTQPQHF.

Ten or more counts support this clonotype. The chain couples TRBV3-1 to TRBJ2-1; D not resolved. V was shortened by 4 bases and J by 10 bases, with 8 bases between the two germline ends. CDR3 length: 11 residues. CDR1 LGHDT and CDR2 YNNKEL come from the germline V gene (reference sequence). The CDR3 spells CASSLLGEQFF. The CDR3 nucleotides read TGTGCCAGCAGCCTTCTCGGGGAGCAGTTCTTC.